A selection of T cell receptor beta chains follows, all from one sample in a study of cytomegalovirus exposure and HLA in healthy donors. TCRdb's copy holds only in-frame clones and misses some; the assay was immunoSEQ multiplex PCR. The sample has about 160,000 clones; 60% to 80% are singletons. The source material was PBMCs. The receptors were gathered from a man between 18 and 35 years old in good health and CMV-seropositive. Each CDR3 is given with its conserved first and last residue. Each record gives: clone size, CDR3 length, V gene, J gene, D gene, CDR3 protein, CDR3 DNA. D genes are given only for firm matches. The size field is filled for only some rows; it gives once, few, many or a size class.

clone_size: NA; cdr3_length: 13; v_call: TRBV30; j_call: TRBJ2-5; d_call: TRBD2; cdr3_aa: CAWSGLAGETQYF; cdr3_nt: TGTGCCTGGAGTGGACTAGCGGGAGAGACCCAGTACTTC
clone_size: NA; cdr3_length: 18; v_call: TRBV11-2; j_call: TRBJ2-3; d_call: TRBD2; cdr3_aa: CASSLVGLAGGLQDTQYF; cdr3_nt: TGTGCCAGCAGCTTAGTAGGTCTAGCGGGGGGGCTTCAAGATACGCAGTATTTT
clone_size: NA; cdr3_length: 15; v_call: TRBV30; j_call: TRBJ1-5; d_call: NA; cdr3_aa: CAWSAWGHSNQPQHF; cdr3_nt: TGTGCCTGGAGTGCATGGGGGCATAGCAATCAGCCCCAGCATTTT
clone_size: once; cdr3_length: 15; v_call: TRBV5-6; j_call: TRBJ1-1; d_call: TRBD1; cdr3_aa: CASSATGRFGSEAFF; cdr3_nt: TGTGCCAGCAGTGCGACAGGGAGGTTTGGGTCTGAAGCTTTCTTT
clone_size: NA; cdr3_length: 14; v_call: TRBV5-1; j_call: TRBJ2-2; d_call: NA; cdr3_aa: CASRWRENTGELFF; cdr3_nt: TGCGCCAGCAGATGGAGGGAAAACACCGGGGAGCTGTTTTTT
clone_size: NA; cdr3_length: 16; v_call: TRBV7-8; j_call: TRBJ2-4; d_call: TRBD2; cdr3_aa: CASSSTSGGAGDIQYF; cdr3_nt: TGTGCCAGCAGCTCTACTAGCGGGGGGGCCGGGGACATTCAGTACTTC
clone_size: NA; cdr3_length: 13; v_call: TRBV11-3; j_call: TRBJ1-2; d_call: NA; cdr3_aa: CASSKDSGYGYTF; cdr3_nt: TGTGCCAGCAGCAAGGACAGTGGCTATGGCTACACCTTC
clone_size: NA; cdr3_length: 14; v_call: TRBV30; j_call: TRBJ1-2; d_call: NA; cdr3_aa: CAWSVNRISSGYTF; cdr3_nt: TGTGCCTGGAGTGTAAACAGAATTTCGTCGGGCTACACCTTC
clone_size: NA; cdr3_length: 16; v_call: TRBV7-6; j_call: TRBJ1-2; d_call: TRBD1; cdr3_aa: CASSTPGQGAGDGYTF; cdr3_nt: TGTGCCAGCAGCACCCCGGGACAGGGGGCTGGGGATGGCTACACCTTC
clone_size: many; cdr3_length: 16; v_call: TRBV28; j_call: TRBJ1-2; d_call: TRBD1; cdr3_aa: CASSLGDRGDYYGYTF; cdr3_nt: TGTGCCAGCAGTTTAGGGGACAGGGGAGATTACTATGGCTACACCTTC